The 23 T cell receptor beta chains presented below share a single source sample, sequenced in a study of blood T cell repertoires in COVID-19. Assay used: immunoSEQ multiplex PCR; TCRdb lists only in-frame clones, some missing. The top ten clones hold about 18% of a sample with about 130,000 clones, 83% of them seen once. The sequenced sample was PBMCs or T cells enriched from blood (not recorded which). The receptors here all came from a man younger than 40 who had recovered from COVID-19.

V is TRBV3-1 (or the pseudogene TRBV3-2) and J is TRBJ1-2, with no clear D. This CDR3 has 15 residues. V dropped 4 bases and J dropped 5 bases, with 17 bases sitting between them. Germline lookup yields CDR1 LGHDT and CDR2 YNNKEL (reference sequence). CDR3 in amino acids: CASSPPPGGRYGYTF. DNA for the CDR3: TGTGCCAGCAGCCCCCCCCCGGGCGGGCGGTATGGCTACACCTTC.

The rearrangement links TRBV15 to TRBJ1-2; D is perhaps TRBD1 (6 bases). Trimming took off 4 bases at V and 4 bases at J, with 10 bases between the two ends. The CDR3 totals 13 residues. Germline V gene sequence: CDR1 LNHNV, CDR2 YYDKDF (reference sequence). Here the CDR3 reads CATSTGQLYGYTF. CDR3 nucleotide sequence: TGTGCCACCAGCACAGGACAGCTCTATGGCTACACCTTC.

The V and J genes are TRBV27 and TRBJ1-6; tentatively, D is TRBD1 (6 bases). This CDR3 has 15 residues. Germline V lookup: CDR1 MNHEY, CDR2 SMNVEV (reference sequence). Trimming removed 3 bases from V and 5 bases from J, with 11 bases in between. CDR3 DNA: TGTGCCAGCAGTTTTAGGACAGATAATAATTCACCCCTCCACTTT. As protein: CASSFRTDNNSPLHF.

The chain joins TRBV25-1 to TRBJ2-4; D is undetermined. The V end lost 1 base, the J end lost 0 bases, and 10 bases lay between the germline ends. The CDR3 totals 16 residues. Germline CDR1 is MGHDK and CDR2 is SYGVNS. DNA for the CDR3: TGTGCCAGCAGTGAATCGAGAACCCTAGCCAAAAACATTCAGTACTTC. Translated, it gives CASSESRTLAKNIQYF. The full variable domain, rest sourced from reference TRBV25-1 and TRBJ2-4, is EADIYQTPRYLVIGTGKKITLECSQTMGHDKMYWYQQDPGMELHLIHYSYGVNSTEKGDLSSESTVSRIRTEHFPLTLESARPSHTSQYLCASSESRTLAKNIQYFGAGTRLSVL.

The J gene is TRBJ1-1, the V gene TRBV12-3 or TRBV12-4; D unresolved. The CDR3 extends over 12 amino acids. The ends were cut back, 5 bases at V and 5 bases at J, with 9 bases in the middle. For the CDR3, the DNA is TGTGCCAGCAGTCCCCCGAGAACTGAAGCTTTCTTT. Translated: CASSPPRTEAFF.

V usage is TRBV19 and J usage is TRBJ2-1, with D possibly being TRBD2 (6 bases). The CDR3 has 14 amino acids. Germline V gives CDR1 LNHDA, CDR2 SQIVND (reference sequence). The V end was cut by 5 bases, the J end by 10 bases, with 18 bases between. CDR3: CASSVTSDYPEQFF. CDR3 nucleotides: TGTGCCAGTAGTGTGACTTCGGACTACCCCGAGCAGTTCTTC.

The genes are TRBV5-5 and TRBJ2-4; 12 nucleotides agree with TRBD2. Germline loops: CDR1 SGHKS, CDR2 YYEKEE (reference sequence). The V segment lost 0 bases and the J segment 6 bases; nucleotides outside the gene matches: 7. The CDR3 has 17 residues. The CDR3 DNA reads as TGTGCCAGCAGCTTGGCCCTGACTAGCGGGAGTAGAAACATTCAGTACTTC. Encoded protein: CASSLALTSGSRNIQYF.

The chain links TRBV7-2 to TRBJ2-7; the match to TRBD2 covers 8 bases. This CDR3 comprises 14 residues. CDR1 SGHTA and CDR2 FQGNSA come from the germline V gene. With V trimmed by 4 bases and J by 0 bases, 2 bases remained unmatched. The CDR3 reads CASSSGTSSYEQYF. In DNA form, the CDR3 reads TGTGCCAGCAGCTCTGGGACTAGCTCCTACGAGCAGTACTTC.

The chain carries TRBV9 and TRBJ2-2, with TRBD1 identical over 8 bases. The V and J ends lost 4 bases and 6 bases, in that order; junction bases with no gene match: 14. The CDR3 totals 17 residues. The germline gives CDR1 SGDLS, CDR2 YYNGEE. The CDR3 DNA is TGTGCCAGCAGCCCGACAGGGGCAGGAGGGTTCTCCGGGGAGCTGTTTTTT. Amino acids: CASSPTGAGGFSGELFF. Complete variable domain (other parts from reference TRBV9 and TRBJ2-2): DSGVTQTPKHLITATGQRVTLRCSPRSGDLSVYWYQQSLDQGLQFLIQYYNGEERAKGNILERFSAQQFPDLHSELNLSSLELGDSALYFCASSPTGAGGFSGELFFGEGSRLTVL.

The chain is built from TRBV10-2 and TRBJ2-2; 7 bases map to TRBD2. The V gene's germline CDR1 is WSHSY and CDR2 SAAADI. V shed 6 bases, J shed 1 base, and the junction held 14 bases outside the gene matches. The CDR3 contains 18 residues. The CDR3 sequence: CASRVPGGDSVNTGELFF. The CDR3, as DNA: TGCGCCAGCAGGGTTCCGGGGGGAGACAGCGTGAACACCGGGGAGCTGTTTTTT.

The chain combines TRBV7-9 with TRBJ2-1; 11 nucleotides align to TRBD2. Unmatched junction bases numbered 4, after V lost 5 bases and J lost 4 bases. The CDR3 is 15 residues long. Germline V lookup: CDR1 SEHNR, CDR2 FQNEAQ (reference sequence). The CDR3 reads CASSPTSGTYNEQFF. The CDR3, as DNA: TGTGCCAGCAGCCCGACTAGCGGGACGTACAATGAGCAGTTCTTC.

This rearrangement joins TRBV30 to TRBJ1-6; 8 nucleotides match TRBD1. The V gene's germline CDR1 is GTSNPN and CDR2 SVGIG (reference sequence). There are 13 residues in the CDR3. Trimming cost V 3 bases and J 9 bases; bases outside gene matches: 4. The CDR3 sequence is CAWSPRGPSPLHF. CDR3 DNA sequence: TGTGCCTGGAGCCCCAGGGGGCCTTCACCCCTCCACTTT.

This clone was counted between two and nine times. J is TRBJ1-3 and V is TRBV14; D is undetermined. CDR3 length: 12 amino acids. Trimming cost V 0 bases and J 7 bases, with 4 bases left between them. The germline V gene encodes CDR1 SGHDN and CDR2 FVKESK. The CDR3 spells CASSQDLNTIYF. As DNA, the CDR3 is TGTGCCAGCAGCCAAGATCTTAACACCATATATTTT. Supplemented by reference TRBV14 and TRBJ1-3, the full variable domain reads EAGVTQFPSHSVIEKGQTVTLRCDPISGHDNLYWYRRVMGKEIKFLLHFVKESKQDESGMPNNRFLAERTGGTYSTLKVQPAELEDSGVYFCASSQDLNTIYFGEGSWLTVV.

The sample holds one count of this clone. The chain has TRBV19 and TRBJ2-1; D might be TRBD1 (7 bases). Per germline, CDR1 LNHDA and CDR2 SQIVND (reference sequence). The CDR3 has 14 residues. V dropped 11 bases and J dropped 0 bases, with 14 bases sitting between them. CDR3 protein: CAAGGTSSYNEQFF. CDR3 bases: TGTGCCGCAGGGGGGACGAGCTCCTACAATGAGCAGTTCTTC.

CDR3 region: CASSRQSYNEQFF. Here the CDR3 DNA reads TGTGCCAGCAGTAGACAGTCCTACAATGAGCAGTTCTTC. The chain carries TRBV6-5 and TRBJ2-1, with D possibly matching TRBD1 (5 bases). V gave up 5 bases and J gave up 1 base, with 6 bases separating them. The CDR3 consists of 13 residues. CDR1 is MNHEY and CDR2 is SVGAGI in the germline V gene.

The rearrangement joins TRBV18 to TRBJ1-1; possibly TRBD1 for D (5 bases). The CDR3 is 13 residues long. Germline V lookup: CDR1 KGHSH, CDR2 LQKENI. With 8 bases removed from V and 3 bases from J, the gap between germline ends came to 13 bases. The CDR3 here is CASLTRGDTEAFF. The CDR3 DNA follows: TGTGCCAGCCTTACCCGGGGGGACACTGAAGCTTTCTTT.

CDR3 DNA: TGCAGCGTTGCAGGGGACAGTGGCTATGGCTACACCTTC. It is translated as CSVAGDSGYGYTF. The V gene is TRBV29-1, the J gene TRBJ1-2, with 7 bases fitting TRBD1. The J segment lost 4 bases and the V segment lost 4 bases, leaving 6 bases of the junction unmatched. Germline CDR1 reads SQVTM; CDR2 reads ANQGSEA. The CDR3 contains 13 residues. Full variable domain (outside the CDR3, taken from reference TRBV29-1 and TRBJ1-2): SAVISQKPSRDICQRGTSLTIQCQVDSQVTMMFWYRQQPGQSLTLIATANQGSEATYESGFVIDKFPISRPNLTFSTLTVSNMSPEDSSIYLCSVAGDSGYGYTFGSGTRLTVV.

The rearrangement joins TRBV27 to TRBJ2-2, with D possibly being TRBD2 (5 bases). The CDR3 loop spans 16 amino acids. CDR1 is MNHEY, CDR2 SMNVEV, per germline (reference sequence). Between the trimmed V and J ends, which lost 6 bases and 0 bases, there was a span of 14 bases. CDR3 region: CASRNGKSANTGELFF. The CDR3 nucleotides read TGTGCCAGCAGAAACGGGAAATCCGCGAACACCGGGGAGCTGTTTTTT.

The rearrangement uses TRBV21-1 and TRBJ1-1; the D segment call TRBD1 is taken from the table without a DNA check. TRBV21-1 is shown as a pseudogene. CDR3 length equals 15 residues. The CDR3 sequence is CASSFRYRAYTEAFF. The CDR3 nucleotides are TGTGCCAGCAGCTTCAGATACAGGGCCTACACTGAAGCTTTCTTT.

The chain links TRBV7-2 to TRBJ2-3; 10 nucleotides match TRBD2. CDR3 length: 18 residues. Germline CDR1 SGHTA, CDR2 FQGNSA. V gave up 1 base and J gave up 2 bases; unmatched junction bases: 9. This chain's CDR3 is CASSLDGLAGAPTDTQYF. The CDR3 DNA is TGTGCCAGCAGCTTAGATGGGCTAGCGGGGGCACCCACAGATACGCAGTATTTT.

The rearrangement uses TRBV20-1 and TRBJ1-3, with 9 bases aligning to TRBD1. Per the germline V gene, CDR1 is DFQATT and CDR2 is SNEGSKA (reference sequence). This CDR3 comprises 18 residues. With V trimmed by 3 bases and J by 0 bases, 12 bases remained unmatched. CDR3 DNA: TGCAGTGCTAGTCCCAATCCGGGACAGGGAGACTCTGGAAACACCATATATTTT. Translated, it gives CSASPNPGQGDSGNTIYF.

V usage is TRBV30 and J usage is TRBJ2-1, with D perhaps TRBD1 (6 bases). This CDR3 contains 12 residues. Trimming cost V 2 bases and J 6 bases, with 8 bases left between them. Per the germline V gene, CDR1 is GTSNPN and CDR2 is SVGIG (reference sequence). The DNA for the CDR3 is TGTGCCTGGAGTCAGGGGATCAATGAGCAGTTCTTC. Amino acid sequence: CAWSQGINEQFF.

This clone was found once. This chain joins TRBV6-5 and TRBJ2-2; D gene unclear. The germline V and J ends were trimmed by 7 bases and 1 base, with 7 bases remaining between them. Germline loops: CDR1 MNHEY, CDR2 SVGAGI. The CDR3 is 13 residues long. DNA of the CDR3: TGTGCCAGCACGGCGGTGAACACCGGGGAGCTGTTTTTT. Encoded protein: CASTAVNTGELFF.